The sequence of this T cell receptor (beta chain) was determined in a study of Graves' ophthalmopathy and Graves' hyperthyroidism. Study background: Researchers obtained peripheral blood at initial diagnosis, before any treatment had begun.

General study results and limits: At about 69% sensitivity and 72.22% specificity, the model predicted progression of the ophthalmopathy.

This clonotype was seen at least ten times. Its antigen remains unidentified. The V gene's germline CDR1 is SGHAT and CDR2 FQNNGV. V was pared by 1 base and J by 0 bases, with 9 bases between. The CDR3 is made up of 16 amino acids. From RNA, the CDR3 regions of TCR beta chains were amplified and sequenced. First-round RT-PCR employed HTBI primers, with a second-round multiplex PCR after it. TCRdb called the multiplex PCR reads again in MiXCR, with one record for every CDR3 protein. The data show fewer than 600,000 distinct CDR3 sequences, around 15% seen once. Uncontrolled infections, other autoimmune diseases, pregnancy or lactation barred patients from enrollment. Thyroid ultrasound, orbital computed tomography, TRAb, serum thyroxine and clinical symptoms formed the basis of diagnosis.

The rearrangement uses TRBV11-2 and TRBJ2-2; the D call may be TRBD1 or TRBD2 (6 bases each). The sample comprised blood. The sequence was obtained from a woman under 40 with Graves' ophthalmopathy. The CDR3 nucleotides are TGTGCCAGCAGCTTAGTAGGGGGGTCGAACACCGGGGAGCTGTTTTTT. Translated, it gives CASSLVGGSNTGELFF.